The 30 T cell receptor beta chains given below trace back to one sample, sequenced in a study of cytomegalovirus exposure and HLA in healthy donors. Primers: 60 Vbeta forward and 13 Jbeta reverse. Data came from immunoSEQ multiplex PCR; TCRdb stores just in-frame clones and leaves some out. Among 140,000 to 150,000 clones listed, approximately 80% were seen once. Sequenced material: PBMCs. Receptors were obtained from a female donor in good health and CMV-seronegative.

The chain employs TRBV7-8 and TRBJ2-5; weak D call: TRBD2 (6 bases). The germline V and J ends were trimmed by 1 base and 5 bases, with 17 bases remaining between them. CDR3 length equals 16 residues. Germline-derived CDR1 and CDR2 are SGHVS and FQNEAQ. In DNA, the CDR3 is TGTGCCAGCAGCTTAGGGCAGCGGAGGGGTTGGGAGACCCAGTACTTC. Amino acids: CASSLGQRRGWETQYF.

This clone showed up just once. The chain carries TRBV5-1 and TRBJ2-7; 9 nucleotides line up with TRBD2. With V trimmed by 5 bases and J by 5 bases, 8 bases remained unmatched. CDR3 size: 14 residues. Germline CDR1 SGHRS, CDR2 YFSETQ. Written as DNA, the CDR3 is TGCGCCAGCAGACGGATAGCGGGAGTCCACGAGCAGTACTTC. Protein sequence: CASRRIAGVHEQYF.

The CDR3 nucleotides read TGTGCCAGCAGCTTAGAGGGTGGGGGCGCAGATACGCAGTATTTT. Protein product: CASSLEGGGADTQYF. This sequence joins TRBV7-9 and TRBJ2-3; a possible D gene is TRBD1 (6 bases). Trimming removed 1 base from V and 4 bases from J, with 12 bases in between. The CDR3 is 15 amino acids. The germline CDR1 and CDR2 sequences are SEHNR and FQNEAQ (reference sequence).

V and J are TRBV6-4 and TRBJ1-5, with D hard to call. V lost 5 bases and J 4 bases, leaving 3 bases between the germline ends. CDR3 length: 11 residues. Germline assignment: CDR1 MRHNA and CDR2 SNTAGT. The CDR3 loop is CASSSNQPQHF. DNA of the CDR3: TGTGCCAGCAGTTCGAATCAGCCCCAGCATTTT.

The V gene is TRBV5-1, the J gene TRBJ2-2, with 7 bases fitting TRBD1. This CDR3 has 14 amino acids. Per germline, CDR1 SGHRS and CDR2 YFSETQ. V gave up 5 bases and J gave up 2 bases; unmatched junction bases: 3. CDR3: CASRRQGNTGELFF. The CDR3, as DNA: TGCGCCAGCAGGAGACAGGGTAACACCGGGGAGCTGTTTTTT.

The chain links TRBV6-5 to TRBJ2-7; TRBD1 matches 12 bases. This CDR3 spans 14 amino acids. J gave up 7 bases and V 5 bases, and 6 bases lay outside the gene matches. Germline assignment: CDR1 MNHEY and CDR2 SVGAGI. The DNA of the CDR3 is TGTGCCAGCAGTGTGGGACAGGGGGCGAGAGAGCAGTACTTC. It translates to CASSVGQGAREQYF.

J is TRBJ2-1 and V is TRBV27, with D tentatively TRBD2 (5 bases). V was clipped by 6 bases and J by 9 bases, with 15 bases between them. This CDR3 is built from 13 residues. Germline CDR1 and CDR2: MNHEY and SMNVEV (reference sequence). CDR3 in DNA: TGTGCCAGCAGACTCGAGGGTTTTGGTGAGCAGTTCTTC. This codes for CASRLEGFGEQFF.

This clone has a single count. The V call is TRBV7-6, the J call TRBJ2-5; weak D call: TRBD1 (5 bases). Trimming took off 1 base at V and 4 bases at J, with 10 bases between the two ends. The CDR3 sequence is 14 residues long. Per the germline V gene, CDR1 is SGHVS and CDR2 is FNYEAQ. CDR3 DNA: TGTGCCAGCAGCTTAGGGTCCAGGGTAGAGACCCAGTACTTC. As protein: CASSLGSRVETQYF. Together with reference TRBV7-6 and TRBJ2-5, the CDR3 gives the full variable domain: GAGVSQSPRYKVTKRGQDVALRCDPISGHVSLYWYRQALGQGPEFLTYFNYEAQQDKSGLPNDRFSAERPEGSISTLTIQRTEQRDSAMYRCASSLGSRVETQYFGPGTRLLVL.

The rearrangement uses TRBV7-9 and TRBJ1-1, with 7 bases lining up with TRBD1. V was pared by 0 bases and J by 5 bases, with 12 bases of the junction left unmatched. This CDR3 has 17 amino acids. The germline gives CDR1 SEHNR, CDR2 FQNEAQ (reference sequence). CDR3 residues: CASSLALSNRGRTEAFF. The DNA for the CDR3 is TGTGCCAGCAGCTTAGCGCTATCGAACAGGGGTAGGACTGAAGCTTTCTTT.

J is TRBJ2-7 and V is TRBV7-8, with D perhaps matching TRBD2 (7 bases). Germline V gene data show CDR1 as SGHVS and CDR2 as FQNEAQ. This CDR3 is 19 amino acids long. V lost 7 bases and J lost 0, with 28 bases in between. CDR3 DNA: TGTGCCAGCACCTCAGCAGGGGAGTACGGTAGCGGGCCCTCCTACGAGCAGTACTTC. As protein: CASTSAGEYGSGPSYEQYF.

This CDR3 is CASSPRTSGVGETQYF. The CDR3, as DNA: TGTGCCAGCAGCCCACGGACTAGCGGGGTCGGGGAGACCCAGTACTTC. The rearrangement links TRBV7-6 to TRBJ2-5; 12 bases agree with TRBD2. Germline CDR1 SGHVS, CDR2 FNYEAQ. Trimming cost V 5 bases and J 5 bases; bases outside gene matches: 9. The CDR3 is 16 amino acids.

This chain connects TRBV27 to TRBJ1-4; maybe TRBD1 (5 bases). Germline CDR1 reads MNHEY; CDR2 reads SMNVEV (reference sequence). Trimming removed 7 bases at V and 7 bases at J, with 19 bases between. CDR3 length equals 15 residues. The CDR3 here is CASTLLQAEGEKLFF. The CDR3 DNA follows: TGTGCCAGCACCCTACTACAGGCGGAGGGTGAAAAACTGTTTTTT.

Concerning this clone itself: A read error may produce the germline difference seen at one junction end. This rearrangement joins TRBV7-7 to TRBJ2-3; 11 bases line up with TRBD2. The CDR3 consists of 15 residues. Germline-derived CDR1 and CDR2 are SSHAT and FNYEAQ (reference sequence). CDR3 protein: CASSPGLADTDTQYF. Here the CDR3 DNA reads TGTGCTAGCAGCCCGGGACTAGCGGACACAGATACGCAGTATTTT.

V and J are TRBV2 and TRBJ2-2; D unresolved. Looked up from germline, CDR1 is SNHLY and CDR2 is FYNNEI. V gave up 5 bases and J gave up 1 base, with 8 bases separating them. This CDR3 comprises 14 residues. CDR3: CASSPTVNTGELFF. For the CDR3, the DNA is TGTGCCAGCAGTCCCACAGTGAACACCGGGGAGCTGTTTTTT.

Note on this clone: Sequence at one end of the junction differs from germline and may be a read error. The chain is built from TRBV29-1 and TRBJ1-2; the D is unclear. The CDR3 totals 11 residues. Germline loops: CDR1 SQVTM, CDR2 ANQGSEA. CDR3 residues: CSVGTNYGYPF. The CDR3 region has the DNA TGCAGCGTTGGGACTAACTATGGCTACCCCTTC.

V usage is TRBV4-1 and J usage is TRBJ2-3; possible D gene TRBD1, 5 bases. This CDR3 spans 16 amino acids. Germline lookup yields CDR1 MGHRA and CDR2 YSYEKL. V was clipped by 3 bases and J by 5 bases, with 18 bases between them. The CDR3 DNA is TGCGCCAGCAGCCAGGTGGGCAGGGCTCGGGTAGATACGCAGTATTTT. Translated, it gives CASSQVGRARVDTQYF.

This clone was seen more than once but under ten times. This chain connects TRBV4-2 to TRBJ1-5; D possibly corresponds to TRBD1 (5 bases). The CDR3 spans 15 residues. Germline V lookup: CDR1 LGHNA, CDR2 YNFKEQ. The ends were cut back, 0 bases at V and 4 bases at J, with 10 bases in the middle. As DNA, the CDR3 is TGTGCCAGCAGCCAAGATCGGCGGGGGAATCAGCCCCAGCATTTT. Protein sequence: CASSQDRRGNQPQHF.

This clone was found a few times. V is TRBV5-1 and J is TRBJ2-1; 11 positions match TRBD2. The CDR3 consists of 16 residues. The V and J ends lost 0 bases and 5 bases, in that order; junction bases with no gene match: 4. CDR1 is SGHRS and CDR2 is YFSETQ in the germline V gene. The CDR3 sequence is CASSLGLAGRHNEQFF. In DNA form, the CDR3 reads TGCGCCAGCAGCTTGGGACTAGCGGGGAGGCACAATGAGCAGTTCTTC.

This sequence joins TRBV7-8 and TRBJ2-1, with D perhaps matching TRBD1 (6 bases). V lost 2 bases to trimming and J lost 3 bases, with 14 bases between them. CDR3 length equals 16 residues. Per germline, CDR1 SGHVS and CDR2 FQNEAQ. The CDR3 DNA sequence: TGTGCCAGCAGCTTACCCCCCCAGGGGATCTACAATGAGCAGTTCTTC. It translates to CASSLPPQGIYNEQFF.

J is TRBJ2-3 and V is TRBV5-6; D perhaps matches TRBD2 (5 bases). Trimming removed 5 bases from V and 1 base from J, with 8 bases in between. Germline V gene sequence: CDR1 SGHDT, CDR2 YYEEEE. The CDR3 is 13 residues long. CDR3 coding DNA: TGTGCCAGCAGGAAGGAGGGCACAGATACGCAGTATTTT. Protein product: CASRKEGTDTQYF.

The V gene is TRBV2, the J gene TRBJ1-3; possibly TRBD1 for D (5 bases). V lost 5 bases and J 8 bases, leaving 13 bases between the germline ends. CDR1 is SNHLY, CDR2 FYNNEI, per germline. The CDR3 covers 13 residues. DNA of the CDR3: TGTGCCAGCAGTAGATCCAGGGCGGACACCATATATTTT. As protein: CASSRSRADTIYF.

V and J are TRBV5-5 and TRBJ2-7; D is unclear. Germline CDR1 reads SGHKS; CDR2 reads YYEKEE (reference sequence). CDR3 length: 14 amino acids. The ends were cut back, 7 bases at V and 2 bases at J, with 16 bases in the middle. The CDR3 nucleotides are TGTGCCAGCTCTACTACCCACATACCCTACGAGCAGTACTTC. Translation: CASSTTHIPYEQYF.

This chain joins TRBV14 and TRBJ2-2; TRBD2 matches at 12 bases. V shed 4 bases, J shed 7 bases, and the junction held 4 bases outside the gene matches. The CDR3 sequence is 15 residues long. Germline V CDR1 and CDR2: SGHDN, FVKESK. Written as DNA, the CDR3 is TGTGCCAGCAGCCTGACTAGCGGGAGTCACGGGGAGCTGTTTTTT. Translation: CASSLTSGSHGELFF.

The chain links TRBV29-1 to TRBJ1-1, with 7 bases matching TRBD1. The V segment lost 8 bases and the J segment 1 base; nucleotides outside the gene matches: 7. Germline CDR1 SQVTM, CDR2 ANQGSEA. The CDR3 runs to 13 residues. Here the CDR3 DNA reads TGCAGCATTCACAGGGGAGGGAACACTGAAGCTTTCTTT. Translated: CSIHRGGNTEAFF.

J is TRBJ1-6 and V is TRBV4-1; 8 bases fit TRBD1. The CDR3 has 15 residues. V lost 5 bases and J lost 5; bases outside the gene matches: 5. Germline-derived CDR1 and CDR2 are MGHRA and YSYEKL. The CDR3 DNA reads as TGCGCCAGCAGCGCGACAGGGGTTAATAATTCACCCCTCCACTTT. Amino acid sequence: CASSATGVNNSPLHF.

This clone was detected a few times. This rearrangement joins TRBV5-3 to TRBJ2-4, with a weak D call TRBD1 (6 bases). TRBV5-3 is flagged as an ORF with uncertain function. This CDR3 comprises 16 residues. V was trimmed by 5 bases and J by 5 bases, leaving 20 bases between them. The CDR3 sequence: CARREQGVRWENIQYF. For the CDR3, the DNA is TGTGCCAGAAGGGAACAGGGAGTGCGCTGGGAAAACATTCAGTACTTC.

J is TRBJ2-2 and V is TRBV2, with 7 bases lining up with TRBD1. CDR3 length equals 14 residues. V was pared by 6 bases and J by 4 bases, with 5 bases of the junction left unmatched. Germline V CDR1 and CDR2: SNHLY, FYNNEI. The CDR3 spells CASRGTAPTGELFF. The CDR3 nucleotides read TGTGCCAGCAGGGGGACAGCTCCCACCGGGGAGCTGTTTTTT.

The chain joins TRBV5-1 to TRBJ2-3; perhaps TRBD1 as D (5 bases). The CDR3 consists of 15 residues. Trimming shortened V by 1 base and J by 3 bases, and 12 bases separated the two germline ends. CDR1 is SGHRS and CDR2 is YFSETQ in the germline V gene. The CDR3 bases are TGCGCCAGCAGCTTGAAACCTCCAGGGACAGATACGCAGTATTTT. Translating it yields CASSLKPPGTDTQYF. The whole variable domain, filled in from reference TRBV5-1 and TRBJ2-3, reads KAGVTQTPRYLIKTRGQQVTLSCSPISGHRSVSWYQQTPGQGLQFLFEYFSETQRNKGNFPGRFSGRQFSNSRSEMNVSTLELGDSALYLCASSLKPPGTDTQYFGPGTRLTVL.

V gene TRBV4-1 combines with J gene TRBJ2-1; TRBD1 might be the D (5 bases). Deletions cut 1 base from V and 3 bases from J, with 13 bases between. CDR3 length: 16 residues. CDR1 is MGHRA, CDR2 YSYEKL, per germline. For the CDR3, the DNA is TGCGCCAGCAGCCAAGTTAAGGGGCAGATCTACAATGAGCAGTTCTTC. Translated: CASSQVKGQIYNEQFF.

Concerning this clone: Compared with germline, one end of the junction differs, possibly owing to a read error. The CDR3 loop reads CASSQDVASGAKNIQYF. CDR3 bases: TGCGCCAGCAGTCAAGATGTGGCTAGCGGAGCCAAAAACATTCAGTACTTC. This rearrangement joins TRBV4-1 to TRBJ2-4; TRBD2 agrees at 7 bases. Germline V gives CDR1 MGHRA, CDR2 YSYEKL. CDR3 length equals 17 residues.